These 21 T cell receptor beta chains were sequenced from one sample in a study of cytomegalovirus exposure and HLA in healthy donors. The PCR contained 60 Vbeta and 13 Jbeta primers. TCRdb's table, derived via immunoSEQ multiplex PCR, lists solely in-frame clones and lacks some. The repertoire includes fewer than 150,000 clones, about 84% of them detected once, and roughly 6.2% sits in the top ten. Material for sequencing was PBMCs. The source is a woman aged 40 to 50 in good health and CMV-seropositive.

The chain employs TRBV5-1 and TRBJ2-1, with 9 nucleotides matching TRBD2. In germline, CDR1 is SGHRS, CDR2 YFSETQ. The CDR3 totals 15 residues. V was clipped by 7 bases and J by 7 bases; unmatched bases: 12. The chain's CDR3 is CASSQTSGVENEQFF. The CDR3 DNA sequence: TGCGCCAGCTCTCAGACTAGCGGAGTGGAGAATGAGCAGTTCTTC.

The chain links TRBV9 to TRBJ2-2; D remains ambiguous. Trimming removed 3 bases from V and 0 bases from J, with 12 bases in between. The CDR3 has 16 residues. Germline CDR1 reads SGDLS; CDR2 reads YYNGEE. For the CDR3, the DNA is TGTGCCAGCAGCGCCTCAACATTCGCGAACACCGGGGAGCTGTTTTTT. Its translation is CASSASTFANTGELFF.

The rearrangement links TRBV6-5 to TRBJ1-1, with D hard to call. Germline V gives CDR1 MNHEY, CDR2 SVGAGI. Trimming removed 5 bases at V and 0 bases at J, with 10 bases between. The CDR3 spans 14 residues. Written as DNA, the CDR3 is TGTGCCAGCAGTGATCGGGGTATGAACACTGAAGCTTTCTTT. Translation gives CASSDRGMNTEAFF.

J is TRBJ2-7 and V is TRBV5-4; D might be TRBD2 (6 bases). The germline V gene has CDR1 SGHNT and CDR2 YYREEE (reference sequence). CDR3 length: 15 amino acids. Trimming shortened V by 0 bases and J by 4 bases, and 14 bases separated the two germline ends. The CDR3 DNA reads TGTGCCAGCAGCTTGGTCCCTAGCGCACGGTACGAGCAGTACTTC. Translated: CASSLVPSARYEQYF.

This chain connects TRBV29-1 to TRBJ2-7; D perhaps matches TRBD1 (5 bases). V dropped 4 bases and J dropped 4 bases, with 14 bases sitting between them. CDR3 length equals 13 residues. Germline-derived CDR1 and CDR2 are SQVTM and ANQGSEA. This CDR3 reads CSVGGRGGYEQYF. CDR3 in DNA: TGCAGCGTTGGAGGTAGGGGCGGTTACGAGCAGTACTTC.

This chain uses TRBV12-1 with TRBJ2-3; the DNA was not used to check the table's D call, TRBD2. TRBV12-1 counts as a pseudogene. CDR3 length: 16 amino acids. This chain's CDR3 is CASTPRDPGGADTQYF. In nucleotides, the CDR3 is TGTGCCAGCACCCCGCGGGATCCGGGAGGCGCAGATACGCAGTATTTT.

The CDR3 coding sequence is TGTGCCAGCAGTGAATGGGACAGAGGGGAGACCCAGTACTTC. Its protein is CASSEWDRGETQYF. This sequence joins TRBV25-1 and TRBJ2-5; TRBD1 aligns across 7 bases. Trimming cost V 1 base and J 5 bases; bases outside gene matches: 4. Germline V gene lookup returns CDR1 MGHDK and CDR2 SYGVNS. The CDR3 length is 14 residues.

The chain links TRBV29-1 to TRBJ2-7; perhaps TRBD1 as D (6 bases). This CDR3 comprises 15 residues. Trimming left V 4 bases short and J 2 bases short, with 18 bases between. Germline CDR1 is SQVTM and CDR2 is ANQGSEA. CDR3: CSVVYYTGHPYEQYF. In DNA, the CDR3 is TGCAGCGTTGTTTATTACACGGGACACCCCTACGAGCAGTACTTC.

A few counts support this clone. The V gene is TRBV6-5, the J gene TRBJ1-2; the D is unclear. The germline V gene encodes CDR1 MNHEY and CDR2 SVGAGI. This CDR3 has 14 residues. V shed 5 bases and J shed 5 bases, with 15 bases lying between them. The CDR3 loop reads CASSEGGSLYGYTF. CDR3 DNA sequence: TGTGCCAGCAGTGAAGGCGGGAGTCTATATGGCTACACCTTC.

The rearrangement uses TRBV11-1 and TRBJ1-3; TRBD1 agrees at 7 bases. The CDR3 extends over 14 amino acids. Trimming at V came to 4 bases and at J to 4 bases, leaving 4 bases not matched to a gene. CDR1 and CDR2 (germline): SGHAT, FQDESV (reference sequence). CDR3 DNA sequence: TGTGCCAGCAGCTCTGGGACAGCCGGAAACACCATATATTTT. Amino acids: CASSSGTAGNTIYF. Full variable domain (rest looked up from reference TRBV11-1 and TRBJ1-3): EAEVAQSPRYKITEKSQAVAFWCDPISGHATLYWYRQILGQGPELLVQFQDESVVDDSQLPKDRFSAERLKGVDSTLKIQPAELGDSAMYLCASSSGTAGNTIYFGEGSWLTVV.

The rearrangement uses TRBV7-9 and TRBJ2-1; D is undetermined. Trimming took 0 bases from V and 3 from J, leaving 18 bases between them. Germline-derived CDR1 and CDR2 are SEHNR and FQNEAQ (reference sequence). The CDR3 is 18 residues long. The CDR3 DNA reads TGTGCCAGCAGCTTAGCGCGTGACGCCGTACTAAGCTACAATGAGCAGTTCTTC. Its protein product is CASSLARDAVLSYNEQFF.

This chain joins TRBV29-1 and TRBJ1-4; TRBD1 agrees at 8 bases. J lost 10 bases, V lost 0 bases, and 7 bases had no gene match. CDR1 is SQVTM, CDR2 ANQGSEA, per germline. The CDR3 loop spans 14 amino acids. The CDR3 DNA reads as TGCAGCGTTGAAGAAGGACAGGGAGGTGGAAAACTGTTTTTT. This sequence encodes CSVEEGQGGGKLFF.

This clone was seen only once. The rearrangement joins TRBV9 to TRBJ2-1, with 10 bases fitting TRBD2. This CDR3 comprises 18 residues. CDR1 is SGDLS, CDR2 YYNGEE, per germline. The V and J ends lost 6 bases and 5 bases, in that order; junction bases with no gene match: 17. The CDR3 protein is CASTKLGGLAPANNEQFF. The CDR3 DNA reads as TGTGCCAGCACCAAATTAGGGGGACTAGCGCCCGCTAACAATGAGCAGTTCTTC.

The chain couples TRBV29-1 to TRBJ2-7; D is possibly TRBD2 (6 bases). Trimming shortened V by 6 bases and J by 4 bases, and 13 bases separated the two germline ends. CDR1 is SQVTM, CDR2 ANQGSEA, per germline. The CDR3 contains 12 residues. The CDR3 here is CSVGDFNYEQYF. The CDR3 DNA reads as TGCAGCGTGGGGGACTTCAATTACGAGCAGTACTTC.

The rearrangement joins TRBV5-4 to TRBJ1-1, with 7 bases identical to TRBD1. The germline CDR1 and CDR2 sequences are SGHNT and YYREEE (reference sequence). There are 14 residues in the CDR3. V was pared by 2 bases and J by 4 bases, with 5 bases of the junction left unmatched. Here the CDR3 reads CASSFGQGVTEAFF. CDR3 bases: TGTGCCAGCAGCTTCGGCCAGGGGGTCACTGAAGCTTTCTTT.

J is TRBJ1-3 and V is TRBV27; D may be TRBD1 (6 bases). The CDR3 is made up of 14 amino acids. Looked up from germline, CDR1 is MNHEY and CDR2 is SMNVEV (reference sequence). V dropped 8 bases and J dropped 3 bases, with 14 bases sitting between them. The CDR3, as DNA: TGTGCCAGCGCCCAGGGGCTAGGTGGAAACACCATATATTTT. This sequence encodes CASAQGLGGNTIYF.

The rearrangement uses TRBV13 and TRBJ1-2; D might be TRBD1 (6 bases). The CDR3 is made up of 14 amino acids. Looked up from germline, CDR1 is PRHDT and CDR2 is FYEKMQ (reference sequence). Trimming removed 7 bases from V and 2 bases from J, with 14 bases in between. The CDR3 sequence: CASNLQGINYGYTF. CDR3 nucleotide sequence: TGTGCCAGCAACCTACAGGGAATCAACTATGGCTACACCTTC.

The V gene is TRBV25-1, the J gene TRBJ2-3; 7 positions agree with TRBD1. The CDR3 spans 14 residues. Germline V gene sequence: CDR1 MGHDK, CDR2 SYGVNS. Germline trimming cut 4 bases from V and 2 bases from J; bases unmatched to any gene: 3. The CDR3 region is CASSGDSSTDTQYF. CDR3 nucleotide sequence: TGTGCCAGCAGTGGGGACAGCTCCACAGATACGCAGTATTTT.

This clone turned up a few times. The CDR3 sequence: CASSLAQAAGTDTQYF. Written as DNA, the CDR3 is TGTGCCAGCAGCTTAGCTCAAGCAGCGGGGACAGATACGCAGTATTTT. The rearrangement joins TRBV7-2 to TRBJ2-3; 7 bases are shared with TRBD2. The junction had 6 bases not matched to a gene; V was cut back by 0 bases and J by 3 bases. The V gene's germline CDR1 is SGHTA and CDR2 FQGNSA. The CDR3 is made up of 16 amino acids.

The chain uses TRBV15 and TRBJ2-5; no clear D gene. The CDR3 is 17 amino acids. Per germline, CDR1 LNHNV and CDR2 YYDKDF (reference sequence). Trimming cost V 1 base and J 2 bases, with 17 bases left between them. The DNA of the CDR3 is TGTGCCACCAGCAGAGCAGGTTACTCCCGCTCTCAAGAGACCCAGTACTTC. Its protein is CATSRAGYSRSQETQYF.

For the CDR3, the DNA is TGTGCCAGTAGTCCGATGGGGGCCGGCTCCTACGAGCAGTACTTC. Translated, it gives CASSPMGAGSYEQYF. The chain is built from TRBV19 and TRBJ2-7; a possible D gene is TRBD1 (6 bases). V lost 5 bases to trimming and J lost 0 bases, with 14 bases between them. Germline-derived CDR1 and CDR2 are LNHDA and SQIVND (reference sequence). The CDR3 length is 15 residues. Filled out from reference TRBV19 and TRBJ2-7, the complete variable domain reads DGGITQSPKYLFRKEGQNVTLSCEQNLNHDAMYWYRQDPGQGLRLIYYSQIVNDFQKGDIAEGYSVSREKKESFPLTVTSAQKNPTAFYLCASSPMGAGSYEQYFGPGTRLTVT.